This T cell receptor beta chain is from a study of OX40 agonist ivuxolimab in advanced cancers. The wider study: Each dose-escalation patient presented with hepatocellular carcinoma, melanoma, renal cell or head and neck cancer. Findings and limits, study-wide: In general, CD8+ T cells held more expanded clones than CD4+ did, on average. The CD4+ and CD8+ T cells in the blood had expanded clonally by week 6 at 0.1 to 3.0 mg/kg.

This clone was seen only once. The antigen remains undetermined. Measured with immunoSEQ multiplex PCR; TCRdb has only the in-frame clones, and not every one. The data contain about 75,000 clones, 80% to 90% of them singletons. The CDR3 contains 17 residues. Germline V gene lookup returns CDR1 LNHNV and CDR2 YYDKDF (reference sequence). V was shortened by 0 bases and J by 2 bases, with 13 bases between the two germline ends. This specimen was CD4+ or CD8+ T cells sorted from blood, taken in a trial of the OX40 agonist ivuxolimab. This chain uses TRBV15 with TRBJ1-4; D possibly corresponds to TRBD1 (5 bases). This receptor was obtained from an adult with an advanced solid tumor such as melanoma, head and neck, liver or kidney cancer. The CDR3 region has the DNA TGTGCCACCAGCAGAGATAATCCGGGGACTACTAATGAAAAACTGTTTTTT. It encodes CATSRDNPGTTNEKLFF.